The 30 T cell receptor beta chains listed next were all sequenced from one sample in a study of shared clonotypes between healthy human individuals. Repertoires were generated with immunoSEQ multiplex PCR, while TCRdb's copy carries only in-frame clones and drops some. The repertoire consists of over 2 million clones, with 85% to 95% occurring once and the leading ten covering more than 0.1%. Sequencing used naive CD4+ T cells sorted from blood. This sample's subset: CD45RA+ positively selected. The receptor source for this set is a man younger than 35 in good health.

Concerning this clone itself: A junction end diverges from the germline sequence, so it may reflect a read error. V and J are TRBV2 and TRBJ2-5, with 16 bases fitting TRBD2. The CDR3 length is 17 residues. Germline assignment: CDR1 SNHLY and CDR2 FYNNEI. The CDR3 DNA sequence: TGTGCCAGCAGAGAAGTTTCCGCCGGGACTAGCGGGGGGGCCCAGTACTTC. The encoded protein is CASREVSAGTSGGAQYF.

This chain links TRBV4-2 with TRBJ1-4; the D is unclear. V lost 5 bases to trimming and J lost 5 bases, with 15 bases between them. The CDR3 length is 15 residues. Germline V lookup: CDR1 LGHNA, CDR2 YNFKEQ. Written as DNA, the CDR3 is TGTGCCAGCAGCTTGGCGGCTCAGTCGAATGAAAAACTGTTTTTT. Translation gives CASSLAAQSNEKLFF.

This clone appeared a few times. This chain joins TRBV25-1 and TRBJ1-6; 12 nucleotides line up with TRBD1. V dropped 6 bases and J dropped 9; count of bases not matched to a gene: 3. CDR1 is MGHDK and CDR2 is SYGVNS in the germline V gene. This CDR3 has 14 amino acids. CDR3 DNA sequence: TGTGCCAGCAGGGGGGACAGGGGGCGTTCACCCCTCCACTTT. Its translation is CASRGDRGRSPLHF.

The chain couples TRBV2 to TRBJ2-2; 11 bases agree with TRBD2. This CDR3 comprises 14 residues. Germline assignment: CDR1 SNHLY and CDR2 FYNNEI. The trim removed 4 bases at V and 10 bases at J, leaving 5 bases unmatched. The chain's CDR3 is CASSVSGRAPELFF. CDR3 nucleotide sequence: TGTGCCAGCAGTGTTAGCGGGAGGGCCCCGGAGCTGTTTTTT.

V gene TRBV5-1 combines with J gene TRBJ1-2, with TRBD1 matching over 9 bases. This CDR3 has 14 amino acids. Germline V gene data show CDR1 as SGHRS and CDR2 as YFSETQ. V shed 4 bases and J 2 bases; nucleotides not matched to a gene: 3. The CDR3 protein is CASSQTGGNYGYTF. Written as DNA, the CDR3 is TGCGCCAGCAGCCAGACAGGGGGAAACTATGGCTACACCTTC.

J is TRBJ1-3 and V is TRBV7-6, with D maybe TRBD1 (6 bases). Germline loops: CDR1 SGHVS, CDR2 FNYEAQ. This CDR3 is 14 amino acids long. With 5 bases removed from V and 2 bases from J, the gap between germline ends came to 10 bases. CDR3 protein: CASSPDSTGNTIYF. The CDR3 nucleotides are TGTGCCAGCAGCCCGGACAGCACTGGAAACACCATATATTTT.

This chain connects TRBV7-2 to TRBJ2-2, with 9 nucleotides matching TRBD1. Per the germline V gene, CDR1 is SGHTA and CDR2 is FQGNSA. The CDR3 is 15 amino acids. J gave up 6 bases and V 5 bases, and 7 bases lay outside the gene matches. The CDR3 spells CASSLGQGRAGELFF. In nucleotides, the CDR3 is TGTGCCAGCAGCCTGGGACAGGGAAGAGCCGGGGAGCTGTTTTTT.

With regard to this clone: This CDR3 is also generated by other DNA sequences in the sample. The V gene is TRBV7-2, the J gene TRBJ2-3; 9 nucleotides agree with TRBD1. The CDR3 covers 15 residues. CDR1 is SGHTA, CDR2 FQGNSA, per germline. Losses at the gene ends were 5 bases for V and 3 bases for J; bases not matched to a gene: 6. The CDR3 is CASSLGGQGTDTQYF. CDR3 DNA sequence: TGTGCCAGCAGCCTAGGGGGACAGGGTACAGATACGCAGTATTTT.

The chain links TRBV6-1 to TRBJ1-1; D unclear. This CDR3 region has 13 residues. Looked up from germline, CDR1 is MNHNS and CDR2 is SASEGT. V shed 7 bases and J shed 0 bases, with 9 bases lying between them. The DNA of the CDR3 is TGTGCCAGCAATAGTGCAGTGAACACTGAAGCTTTCTTT. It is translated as CASNSAVNTEAFF.

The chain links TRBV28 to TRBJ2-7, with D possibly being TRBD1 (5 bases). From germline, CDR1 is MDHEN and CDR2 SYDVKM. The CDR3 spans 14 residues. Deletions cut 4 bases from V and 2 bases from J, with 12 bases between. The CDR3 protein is CASSYLQGTYEQYF. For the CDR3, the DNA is TGTGCCAGCAGTTACCTCCAGGGTACCTACGAGCAGTACTTC.

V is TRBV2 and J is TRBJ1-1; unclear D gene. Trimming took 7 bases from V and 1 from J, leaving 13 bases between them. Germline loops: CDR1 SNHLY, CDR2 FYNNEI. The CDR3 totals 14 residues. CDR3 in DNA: TGTGCCAGCAAGGGAAGCTGGGAGAACACTGAAGCTTTCTTT. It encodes CASKGSWENTEAFF.

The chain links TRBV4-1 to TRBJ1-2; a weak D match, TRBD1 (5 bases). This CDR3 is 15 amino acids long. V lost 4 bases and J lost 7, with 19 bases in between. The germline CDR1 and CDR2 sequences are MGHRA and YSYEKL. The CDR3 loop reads CASSREQPGVSGYTF. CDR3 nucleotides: TGCGCCAGCAGCCGGGAACAGCCGGGGGTTTCTGGCTACACCTTC.

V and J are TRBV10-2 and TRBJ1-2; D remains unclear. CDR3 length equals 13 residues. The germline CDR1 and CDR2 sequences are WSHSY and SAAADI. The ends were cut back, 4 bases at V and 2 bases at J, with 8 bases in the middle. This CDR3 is CASSVAENYGYTF. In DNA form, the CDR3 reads TGCGCCAGCAGTGTTGCGGAGAACTATGGCTACACCTTC.

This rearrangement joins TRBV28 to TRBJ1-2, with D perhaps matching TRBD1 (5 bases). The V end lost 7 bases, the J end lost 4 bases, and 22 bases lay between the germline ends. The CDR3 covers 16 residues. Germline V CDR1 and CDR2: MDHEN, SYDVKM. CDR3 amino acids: CASTPSALGGVYGYTF. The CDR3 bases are TGTGCCAGCACCCCCTCTGCCCTGGGAGGGGTCTATGGCTACACCTTC.

CDR3 sequence reads: CASSPSVGSGSTDTQYF. The DNA for the CDR3 is TGTGCCAGCTCACCTTCCGTCGGTAGCGGGAGCACAGATACGCAGTATTTT. The chain combines TRBV18 with TRBJ2-3; 7 bases fit TRBD2. Unmatched junction bases numbered 9, after V lost 3 bases and J lost 0 bases. The V gene's germline CDR1 is KGHSH and CDR2 LQKENI. This CDR3 spans 17 amino acids.

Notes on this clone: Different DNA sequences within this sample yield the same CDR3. The CDR3 coding sequence is TGCGCCAGCAGCCAAGAACGGGGTAATGAGCAGTTCTTC. Amino acids: CASSQERGNEQFF. The chain uses TRBV4-3 and TRBJ2-1, with TRBD2 as a possible D gene (5 bases). The length of the CDR3 is 13 residues. V was pared by 0 bases and J by 7 bases, with 7 bases between. Germline-derived CDR1 and CDR2 are LGHNA and YSLEER.

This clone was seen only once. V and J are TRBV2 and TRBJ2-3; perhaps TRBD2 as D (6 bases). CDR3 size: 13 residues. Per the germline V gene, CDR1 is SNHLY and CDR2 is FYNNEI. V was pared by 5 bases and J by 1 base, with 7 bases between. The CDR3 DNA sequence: TGTGCCAGCAGTACGGGGGGCACAGATACGCAGTATTTT. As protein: CASSTGGTDTQYF.

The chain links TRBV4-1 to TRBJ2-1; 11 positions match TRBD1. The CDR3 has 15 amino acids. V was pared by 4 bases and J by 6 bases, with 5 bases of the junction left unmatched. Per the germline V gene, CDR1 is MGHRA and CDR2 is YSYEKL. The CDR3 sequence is CASSPGQGGLNEQFF. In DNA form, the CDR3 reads TGCGCCAGCAGCCCGGGACAGGGGGGCCTCAATGAGCAGTTCTTC.

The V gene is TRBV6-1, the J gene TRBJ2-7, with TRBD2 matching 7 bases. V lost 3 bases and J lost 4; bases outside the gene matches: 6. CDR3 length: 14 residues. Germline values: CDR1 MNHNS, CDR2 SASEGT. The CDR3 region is CASSDWGRAYEQYF. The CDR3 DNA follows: TGTGCCAGCAGTGATTGGGGGAGGGCGTACGAGCAGTACTTC.

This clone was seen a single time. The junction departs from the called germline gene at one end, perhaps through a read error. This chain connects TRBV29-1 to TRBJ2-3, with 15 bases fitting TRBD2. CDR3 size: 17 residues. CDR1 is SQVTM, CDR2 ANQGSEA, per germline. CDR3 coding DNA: TGCAGCGTCGAAGGACTAGCGGGAGGGCTTAGCACAGATACGCAGTATTTT. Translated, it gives CSVEGLAGGLSTDTQYF.

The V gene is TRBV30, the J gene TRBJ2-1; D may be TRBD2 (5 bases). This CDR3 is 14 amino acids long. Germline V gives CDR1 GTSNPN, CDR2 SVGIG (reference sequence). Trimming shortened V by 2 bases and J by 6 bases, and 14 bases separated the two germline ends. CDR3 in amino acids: CAWSLGLPGNEQFF. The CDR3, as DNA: TGTGCCTGGAGTCTAGGACTGCCTGGCAATGAGCAGTTCTTC.

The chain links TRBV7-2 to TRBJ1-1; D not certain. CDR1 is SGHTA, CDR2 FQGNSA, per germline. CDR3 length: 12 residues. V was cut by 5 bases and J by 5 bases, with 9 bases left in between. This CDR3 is CASSPSRTEAFF. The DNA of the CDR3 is TGTGCCAGCAGCCCGTCCAGGACTGAAGCTTTCTTT. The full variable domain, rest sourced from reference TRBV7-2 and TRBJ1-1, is GAGVSQSPSNKVTEKGKDVELRCDPISGHTALYWYRQSLGQGLEFLIYFQGNSAPDKSGLPSDRFSAERTGGSVSTLTIQRTQQEDSAVYLCASSPSRTEAFFGQGTRLTVV.

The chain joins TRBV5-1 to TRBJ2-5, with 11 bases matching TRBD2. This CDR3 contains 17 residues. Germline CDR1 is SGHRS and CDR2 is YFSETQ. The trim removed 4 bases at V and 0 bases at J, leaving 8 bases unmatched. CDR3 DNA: TGCGCCAGCAGCCTGCCACTAGCGGGGGTGTACCAAGAGACCCAGTACTTC. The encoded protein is CASSLPLAGVYQETQYF. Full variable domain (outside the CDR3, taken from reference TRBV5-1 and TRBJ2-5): KAGVTQTPRYLIKTRGQQVTLSCSPISGHRSVSWYQQTPGQGLQFLFEYFSETQRNKGNFPGRFSGRQFSNSRSEMNVSTLELGDSALYLCASSLPLAGVYQETQYFGPGTRLLVL.

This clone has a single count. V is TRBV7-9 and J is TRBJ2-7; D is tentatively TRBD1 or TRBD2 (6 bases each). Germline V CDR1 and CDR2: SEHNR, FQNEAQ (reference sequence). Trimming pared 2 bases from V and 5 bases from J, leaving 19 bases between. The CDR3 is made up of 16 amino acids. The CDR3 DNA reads TGTGCCAGCAGCTTAAGACCTACGGGAGAGGGGGACGAGCAGTACTTC. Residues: CASSLRPTGEGDEQYF. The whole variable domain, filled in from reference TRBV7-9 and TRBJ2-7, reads DTGVSQNPRHKITKRGQNVTFRCDPISEHNRLYWYRQTLGQGPEFLTYFQNEAQLEKSRLLSDRFSAERPKGSFSTLEIQRTEQGDSAMYLCASSLRPTGEGDEQYFGPGTRLTVT.

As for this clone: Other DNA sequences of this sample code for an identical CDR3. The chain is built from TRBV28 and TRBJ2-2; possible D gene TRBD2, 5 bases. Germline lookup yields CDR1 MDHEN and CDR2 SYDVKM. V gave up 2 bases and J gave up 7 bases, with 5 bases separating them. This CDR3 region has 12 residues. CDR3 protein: CASSLGSGELFF. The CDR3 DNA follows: TGTGCCAGCAGTTTAGGGAGCGGGGAGCTGTTTTTT. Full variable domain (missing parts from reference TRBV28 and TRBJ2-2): DVKVTQSSRYLVKRTGEKVFLECVQDMDHENMFWYRQDPGLGLRLIYFSYDVKMKEKGDIPEGYSVSREKKERFSLILESASTNQTSMYLCASSLGSGELFFGEGSRLTVL.

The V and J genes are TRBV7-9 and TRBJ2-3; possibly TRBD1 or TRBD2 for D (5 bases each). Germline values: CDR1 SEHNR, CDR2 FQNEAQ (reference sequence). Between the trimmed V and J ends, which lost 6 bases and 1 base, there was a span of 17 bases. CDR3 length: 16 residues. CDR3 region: CASRGTVFTRTDTQYF. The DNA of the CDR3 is TGTGCCAGCAGGGGGACGGTCTTTACACGCACAGATACGCAGTATTTT.

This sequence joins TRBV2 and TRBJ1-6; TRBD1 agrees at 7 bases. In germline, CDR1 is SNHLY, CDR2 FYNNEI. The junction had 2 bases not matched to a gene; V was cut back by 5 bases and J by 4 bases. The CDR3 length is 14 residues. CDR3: CASSQQGYNSPLHF. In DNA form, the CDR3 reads TGTGCCAGCAGTCAACAGGGGTATAATTCACCCCTCCACTTT.

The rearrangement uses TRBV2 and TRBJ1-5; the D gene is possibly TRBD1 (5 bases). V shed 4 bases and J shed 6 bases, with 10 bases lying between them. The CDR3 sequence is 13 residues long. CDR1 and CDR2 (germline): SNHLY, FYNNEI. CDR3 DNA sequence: TGTGCCAGCAGTGGGACAATCAGTCAGCCCCAGCATTTT. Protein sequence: CASSGTISQPQHF.

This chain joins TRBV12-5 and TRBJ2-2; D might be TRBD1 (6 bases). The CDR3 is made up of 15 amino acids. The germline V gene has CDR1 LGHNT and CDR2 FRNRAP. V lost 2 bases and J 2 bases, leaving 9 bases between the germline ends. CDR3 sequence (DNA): TGTGCTAGTGGTTTGCAACAGGGCAACACCGGGGAGCTGTTTTTT. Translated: CASGLQQGNTGELFF.

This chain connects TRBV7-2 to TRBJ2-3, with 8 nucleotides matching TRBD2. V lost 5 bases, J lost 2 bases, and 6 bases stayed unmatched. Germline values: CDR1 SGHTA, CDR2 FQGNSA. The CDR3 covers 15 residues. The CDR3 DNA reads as TGTGCCAGCAGCCCTAGCGGGCACCCCACAGATACGCAGTATTTT. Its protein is CASSPSGHPTDTQYF.